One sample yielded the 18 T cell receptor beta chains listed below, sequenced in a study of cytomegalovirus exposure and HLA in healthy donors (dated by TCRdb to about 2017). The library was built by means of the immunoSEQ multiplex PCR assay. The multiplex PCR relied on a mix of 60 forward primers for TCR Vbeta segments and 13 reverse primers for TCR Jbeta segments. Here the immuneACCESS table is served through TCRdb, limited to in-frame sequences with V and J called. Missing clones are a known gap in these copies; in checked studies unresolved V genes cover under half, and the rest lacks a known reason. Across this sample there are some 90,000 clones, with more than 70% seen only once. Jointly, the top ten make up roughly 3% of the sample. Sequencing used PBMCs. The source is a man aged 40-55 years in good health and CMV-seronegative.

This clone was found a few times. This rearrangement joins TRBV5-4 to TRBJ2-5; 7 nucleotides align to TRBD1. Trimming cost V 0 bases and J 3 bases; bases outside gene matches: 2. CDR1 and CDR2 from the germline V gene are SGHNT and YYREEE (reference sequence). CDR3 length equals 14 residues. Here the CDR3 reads CASSLVGQKETQYF. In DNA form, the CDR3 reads TGTGCCAGCAGCTTGGTGGGACAGAAAGAGACCCAGTACTTC.

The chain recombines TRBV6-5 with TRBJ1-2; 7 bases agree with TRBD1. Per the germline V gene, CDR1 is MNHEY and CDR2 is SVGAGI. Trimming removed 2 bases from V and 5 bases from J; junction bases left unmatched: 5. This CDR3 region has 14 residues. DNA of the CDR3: TGTGCCAGCAGTTACGCCGGGACAGCGTATGGCTACACCTTC. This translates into CASSYAGTAYGYTF.

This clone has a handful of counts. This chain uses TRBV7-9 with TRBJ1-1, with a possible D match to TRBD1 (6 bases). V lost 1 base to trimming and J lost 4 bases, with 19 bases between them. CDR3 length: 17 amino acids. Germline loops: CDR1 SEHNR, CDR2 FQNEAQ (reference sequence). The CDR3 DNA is TGTGCCAGCAGCTTAGGGAGTACCGGGACACTAGGCACTGAAGCTTTCTTT. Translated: CASSLGSTGTLGTEAFF. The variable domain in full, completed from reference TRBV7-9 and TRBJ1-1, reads DTGVSQNPRHKITKRGQNVTFRCDPISEHNRLYWYRQTLGQGPEFLTYFQNEAQLEKSRLLSDRFSAERPKGSFSTLEIQRTEQGDSAMYLCASSLGSTGTLGTEAFFGQGTRLTVV.

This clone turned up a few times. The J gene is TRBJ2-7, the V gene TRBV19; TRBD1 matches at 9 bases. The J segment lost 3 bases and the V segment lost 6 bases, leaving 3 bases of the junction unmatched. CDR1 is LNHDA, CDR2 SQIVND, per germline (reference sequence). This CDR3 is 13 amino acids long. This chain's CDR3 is CASSGTGHYEQYF. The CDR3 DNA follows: TGTGCCAGTAGCGGGACAGGGCACTACGAGCAGTACTTC.

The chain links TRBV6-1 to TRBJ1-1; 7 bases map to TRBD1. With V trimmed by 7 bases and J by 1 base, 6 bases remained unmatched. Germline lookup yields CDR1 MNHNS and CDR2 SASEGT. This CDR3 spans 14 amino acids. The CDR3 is CASIRPGGNTEAFF. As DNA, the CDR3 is TGTGCCAGCATACGACCAGGGGGGAACACTGAAGCTTTCTTT.

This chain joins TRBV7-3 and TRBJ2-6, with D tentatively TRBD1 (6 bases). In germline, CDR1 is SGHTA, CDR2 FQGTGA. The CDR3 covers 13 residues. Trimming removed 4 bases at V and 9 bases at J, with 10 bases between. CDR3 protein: CASSSGVGNVLTF. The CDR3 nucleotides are TGTGCCAGCAGCTCAGGGGTCGGCAACGTCCTGACTTTC.

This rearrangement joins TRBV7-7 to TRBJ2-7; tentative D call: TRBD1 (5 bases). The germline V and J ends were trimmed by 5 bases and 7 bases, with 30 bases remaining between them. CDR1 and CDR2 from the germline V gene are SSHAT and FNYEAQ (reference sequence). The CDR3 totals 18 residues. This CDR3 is CASSMLDKGKPRFGEQYF. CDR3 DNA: TGTGCCAGCAGCATGTTGGACAAGGGCAAACCTCGTTTTGGGGAGCAGTACTTC.

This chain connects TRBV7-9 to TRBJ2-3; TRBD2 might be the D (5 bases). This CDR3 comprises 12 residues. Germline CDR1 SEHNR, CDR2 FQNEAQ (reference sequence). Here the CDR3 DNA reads TGTGCTAAAGCGGAAAGCACAGATACGCAGTATTTT. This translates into CAKAESTDTQYF.

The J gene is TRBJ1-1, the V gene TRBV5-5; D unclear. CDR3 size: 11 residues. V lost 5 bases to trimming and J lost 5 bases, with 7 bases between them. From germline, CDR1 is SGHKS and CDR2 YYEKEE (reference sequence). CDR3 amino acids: CASRSDTEAFF. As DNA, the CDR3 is TGTGCCAGCAGGTCAGATACTGAAGCTTTCTTT. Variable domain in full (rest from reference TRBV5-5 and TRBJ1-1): DAGVTQSPTHLIKTRGQQVTLRCSPISGHKSVSWYQQVLGQGPQFIFQYYEKEERGRGNFPDRFSARQFPNYSSELNVNALLLGDSALYLCASRSDTEAFFGQGTRLTVV.

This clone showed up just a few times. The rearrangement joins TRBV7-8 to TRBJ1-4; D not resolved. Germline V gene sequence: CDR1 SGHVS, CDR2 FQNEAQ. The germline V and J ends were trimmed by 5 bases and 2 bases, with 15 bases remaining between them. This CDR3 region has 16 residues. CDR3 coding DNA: TGTGCCAGCAGCGTACGCCCCGGACTGACTAATGAAAAACTGTTTTTT. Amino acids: CASSVRPGLTNEKLFF.

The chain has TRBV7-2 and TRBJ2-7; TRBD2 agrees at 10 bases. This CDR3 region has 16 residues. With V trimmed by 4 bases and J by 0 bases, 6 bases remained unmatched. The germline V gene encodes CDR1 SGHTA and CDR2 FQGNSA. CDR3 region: CASSYTSGDYSYEQYF. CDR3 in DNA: TGTGCCAGCAGCTACACTAGCGGGGACTACTCCTACGAGCAGTACTTC.

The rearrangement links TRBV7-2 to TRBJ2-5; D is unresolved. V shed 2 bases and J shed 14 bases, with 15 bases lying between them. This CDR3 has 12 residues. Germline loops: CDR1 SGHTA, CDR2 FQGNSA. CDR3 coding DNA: TGTGCCAGCAGCTTACTGTACTTCCCTTATTACTTC. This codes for CASSLLYFPYYF.

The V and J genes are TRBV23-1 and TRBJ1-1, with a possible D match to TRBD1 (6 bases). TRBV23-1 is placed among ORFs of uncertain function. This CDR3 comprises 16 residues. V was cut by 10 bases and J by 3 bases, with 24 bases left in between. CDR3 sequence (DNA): TGCGCCAAGTTAACAGGGACCTTTCATTCGTACACTGAAGCTTTCTTT. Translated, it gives CAKLTGTFHSYTEAFF.

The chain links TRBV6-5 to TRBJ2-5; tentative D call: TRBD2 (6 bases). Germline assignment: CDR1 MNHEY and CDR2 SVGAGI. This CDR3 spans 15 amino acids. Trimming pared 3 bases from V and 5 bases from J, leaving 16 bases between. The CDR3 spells CASSYGGTGLETQYF. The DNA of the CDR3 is TGTGCCAGCAGTTATGGAGGGACGGGGTTGGAGACCCAGTACTTC.

The CDR3 nucleotides read TGTGCCAGCAGTTTATCGGGCCCGACTACGCAGTATTTT. This encodes CASSLSGPTTQYF. The rearrangement links TRBV27 to TRBJ2-3; unclear D gene. Germline-derived CDR1 and CDR2 are MNHEY and SMNVEV (reference sequence). V dropped 0 bases and J dropped 8 bases, with 9 bases sitting between them. CDR3 size: 13 residues.

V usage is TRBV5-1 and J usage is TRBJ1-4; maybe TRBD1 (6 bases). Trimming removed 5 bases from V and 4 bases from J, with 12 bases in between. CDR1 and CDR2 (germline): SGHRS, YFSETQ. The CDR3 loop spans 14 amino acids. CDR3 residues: CASRGDISNEKLFF. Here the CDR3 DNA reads TGCGCCAGCAGAGGGGACATCAGTAATGAAAAACTGTTTTTT. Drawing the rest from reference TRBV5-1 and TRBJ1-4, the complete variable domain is KAGVTQTPRYLIKTRGQQVTLSCSPISGHRSVSWYQQTPGQGLQFLFEYFSETQRNKGNFPGRFSGRQFSNSRSEMNVSTLELGDSALYLCASRGDISNEKLFFGSGTQLSVL.

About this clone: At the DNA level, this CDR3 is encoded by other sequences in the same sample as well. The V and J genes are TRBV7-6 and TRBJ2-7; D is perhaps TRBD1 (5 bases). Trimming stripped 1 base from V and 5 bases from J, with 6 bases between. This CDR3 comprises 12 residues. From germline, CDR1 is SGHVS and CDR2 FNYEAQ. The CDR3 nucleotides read TGTGCCAGCAGCTTAGTCAGGGACGAGCAGTACTTC. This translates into CASSLVRDEQYF.

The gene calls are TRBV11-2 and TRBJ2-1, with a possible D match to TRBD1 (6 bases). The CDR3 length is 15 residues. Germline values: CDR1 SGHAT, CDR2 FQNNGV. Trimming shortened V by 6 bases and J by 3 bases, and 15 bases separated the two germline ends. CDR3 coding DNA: TGTGCCAGCAGTCAGGGACAAACGAACTACAATGAGCAGTTCTTC. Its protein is CASSQGQTNYNEQFF.